Below, 2 T cell receptor beta chains from the same sample are listed, as sequenced in a study of CD8+ T cells in alopecia areata. cDNA serving as the sequencing template came from extracted, reverse transcribed RNA. Method: immunoSEQ multiplex PCR; TCRdb's copy keeps in-frame clones and lacks some. Recorded here are about 270,000 clones, none singletons. Sorting used CD4, CD8alpha, NKG2D, NKG2ACE and other markers on pooled cutaneous lymph node cells. Sequenced input: CD4+ T cells sorted from a lymph node. These receptors originate from a C3H/HeJ mouse with alopecia areata. For the strain, the MHC haplotype given is H2-k.

This clone was counted a few times. Mouse gene names and germline throughout. The read stops 4 residues short of the end of the CDR3; the missing end is completed from the germline J gene. J is TRBJ2-7 and V is TRBV13-1; 7 bases map to TRBD2. CDR3 length equals 14 residues. CDR1 and CDR2 from the germline V gene are NSHNY and SYGAGN. After removal of 6 bases from V and 0 bases from J, the junction contained 6 bases not matched to a gene. The CDR3 spells CASKKTGSSYEQYF. Partial CDR3 DNA: TGTGCCAGCAAAAAGACTGGGAGCTCCTAT.

About this clone: The gene symbols are mouse symbols. This CDR3 is CASSPLGQYNSPLYF. The CDR3 DNA, read in part, is TGTGCCAGCAGTCCTTTGGGACAGTATAATTCGCCC. The chain combines TRBV13-3 with TRBJ1-6; 7 nucleotides line up with TRBD1. The read ends 3 residues before the CDR3 terminus; that terminus is restored from the germline J gene. TRBJ1-6 is designated an ORF whose function remains uncertain. Trimming at V came to 4 bases and at J to 4 bases, leaving 5 bases not matched to a gene. Germline lookup yields CDR1 NNHDY and CDR2 SYVADS. The CDR3 totals 15 residues.